This record covers a single T cell receptor (beta chain). This table comes from immunoSEQ multiplex PCR, and its TCRdb copy is limited to in-frame clones, with some not included. The table includes over 120,000 clones, about 80% detected once. The data are from a study of cytotoxic CD8 clonotypes in ibrutinib-treated CLL. CDR1 is LGHNA, CDR2 YSLEER, per germline. V dropped 3 bases and J dropped 12; count of bases not matched to a gene: 13. The CDR3 is made up of 14 amino acids. The J gene is TRBJ2-7, the V gene TRBV4-3; TRBD2 aligns across 8 bases. The receptor's source is a human donor with chronic lymphocytic leukemia. Sequenced here: PBMCs, sampled after 12 months of ibrutinib treatment. This CDR3 reads CASSQGLGTGLGYF. The CDR3 DNA reads TGCGCCAGCAGCCAGGGACTAGGGACGGGGTTGGGGTACTTC.